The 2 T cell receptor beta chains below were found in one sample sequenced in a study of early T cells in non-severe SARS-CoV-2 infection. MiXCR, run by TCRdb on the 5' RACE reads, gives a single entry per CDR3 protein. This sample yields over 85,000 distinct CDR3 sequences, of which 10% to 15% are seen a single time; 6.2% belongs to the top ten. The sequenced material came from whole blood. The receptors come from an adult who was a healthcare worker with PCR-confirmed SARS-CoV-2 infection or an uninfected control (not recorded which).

The CDR3 loop reads CASTNGQRVYSNQPQHF. CDR3 DNA: TGTGCCAGCACAAATGGACAGCGAGTATATAGCAATCAGCCCCAGCATTTT. The chain has TRBV6-2 or TRBV6-3 and TRBJ1-5; weak D call: TRBD1 (6 bases). The CDR3 length is 17 residues. The V and J ends lost 7 bases and 0 bases respectively, with 19 bases between them. CDR1 and CDR2 (germline): MNHEY, SVGEGT.

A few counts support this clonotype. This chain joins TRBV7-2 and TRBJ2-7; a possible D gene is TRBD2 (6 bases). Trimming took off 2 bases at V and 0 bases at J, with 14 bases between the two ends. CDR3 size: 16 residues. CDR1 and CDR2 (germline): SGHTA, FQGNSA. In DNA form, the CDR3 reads TGTGCCAGCAGCTTATACGCGGGACCGCCCTCCTACGAGCAGTACTTC. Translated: CASSLYAGPPSYEQYF.